This T cell receptor (beta chain) appears in the sequencing data of a study of blood T cell repertoires in COVID-19. Study as a whole: Collection of acute and convalescent COVID-19 samples took place in the United States, Italy and Spain. The analysed material was cDNA or gDNA that came from T cells, B-cell-depleted T cells, or PBMCs.

The Seattle site enrolled patients during active infection and followed them longitudinally. How the authors handled the data: It was from reference gene primer amplification that nucleated cell counts were estimated. Here immunoSEQ multiplex PCR was the method, and the copy in TCRdb shows in-frame clones only, minus some. Clone size and V and J calls were adopted from that table, with D and trimming inferred from the DNA. This sample has 55,000 to 80,000 clones, with 78% found just once. From germline, CDR1 is MNHNY and CDR2 SVGAGI (reference sequence). V was clipped by 2 bases and J by 0 bases, with 7 bases between them. This CDR3 contains 14 residues.

The clonotype comes from a man in his 60s with COVID-19, enrolled during active disease. Material: peripheral blood. This chain uses TRBV6-6 with TRBJ1-1; tentatively, D is TRBD1 (5 bases). The CDR3 DNA reads TGTGCCAGCAGTTACGGGACTCTGAACACTGAAGCTTTCTTT. It encodes CASSYGTLNTEAFF.